This T cell receptor beta chain is from a study of OX40 agonist ivuxolimab in advanced cancers. Study-level background: Every patient in dose escalation had hepatocellular carcinoma, melanoma, renal cell or head and neck cancer. The group had a mean age of roughly 56 years, ranged from 23 to 79, and was 82.7% male. Study conclusions and caveats: Compared with CD4+, CD8+ T cells on average had more expanded clones.

Method: immunoSEQ multiplex PCR; TCRdb's copy keeps in-frame clones and lacks some. Of fewer than 85,000 clones in the sample, just under 90% were seen once. The CDR3 sequence is 13 residues long. Germline V gives CDR1 MNHEY, CDR2 SMNVEV (reference sequence). V gave up 5 bases and J gave up 8 bases, with 13 bases separating them. With respect to this clone: Its antigen is currently unknown.

This receptor was identified in an adult with an advanced solid tumor such as melanoma, head and neck, liver or kidney cancer. The rearrangement links TRBV27 to TRBJ2-4, with D tentatively TRBD2 (5 bases). Sample: CD4+ or CD8+ T cells sorted from blood, taken in a trial of the OX40 agonist ivuxolimab. In nucleotides, the CDR3 is TGTGCCAGCAGTCCCAACTCAGCGGACATTCAGTACTTC. It translates to CASSPNSADIQYF.